These 21 T cell receptor beta chains share one sample of origin, sequenced in a study of early T cells in non-severe SARS-CoV-2 infection. TCRdb re-called the 5' RACE reads with MiXCR, one entry per CDR3 protein. The sample yields some 83,000 distinct CDR3 sequences, 8.5% to 12% seen once. This material consisted of whole blood, taken at baseline. The receptor source for this set is an adult who was a healthcare worker with PCR-confirmed SARS-CoV-2 infection or an uninfected control (not recorded which).

The sample holds many counts of this clonotype. The chain uses TRBV12-3 or TRBV12-4 and TRBJ2-1; 8 positions match TRBD2. The CDR3 is 15 amino acids. Trimming removed 5 bases from V and 4 bases from J; junction bases left unmatched: 7. For the CDR3, the DNA is TGTGCCAGCAGTCCAGAGCGGGAGAGTTACAATGAGCAGTTCTTC. Its protein is CASSPERESYNEQFF.

This clonotype occurred a few times. The J gene is TRBJ2-3, the V gene TRBV6-6; weak D call: TRBD2 (6 bases). Trimming cost V 6 bases and J 2 bases, with 9 bases left between them. Germline values: CDR1 MNHNY, CDR2 SVGAGI (reference sequence). This CDR3 has 13 amino acids. The CDR3 loop is CASRAGFTDTQYF. The DNA for the CDR3 is TGTGCCAGCAGGGCGGGATTCACAGATACGCAGTATTTT.

This clonotype was counted a few times. The J gene is TRBJ1-5, the V gene TRBV12-3 or TRBV12-4, with 7 bases matching TRBD1. The CDR3 loop spans 15 amino acids. V lost 3 bases, J lost 2 bases, and 4 bases stayed unmatched. The CDR3 nucleotides are TGTGCCAGCAGTTTCGTAGGGGGCCGCAATCAGCCCCAGCATTTT. Protein sequence: CASSFVGGRNQPQHF.

J is TRBJ2-5 and V is TRBV9; 10 bases are a match to TRBD1. The CDR3 runs 16 residues. The V gene end was trimmed by 3 bases and the J gene end by 4 bases; junction bases not matched to a gene: 9. Germline V gives CDR1 SGDLS, CDR2 YYNGEE. The CDR3 here is CASSGPGQGGRETQYF. CDR3 in DNA: TGTGCCAGCAGCGGTCCAGGACAGGGGGGGAGAGAGACCCAGTACTTC.

This clonotype has at least ten counts. The CDR3 here is CASSRTQNTEAFF. CDR3 DNA sequence: TGTGCCAGCAGTCGGACTCAGAACACTGAAGCTTTCTTT. This rearrangement joins TRBV28 to TRBJ1-1; D ambiguous. V was cut by 5 bases and J by 1 base, with 8 bases left in between. Germline assignment: CDR1 MDHEN and CDR2 SYDVKM. The CDR3 has 13 amino acids.

This clonotype was recorded at least ten times. Here the CDR3 DNA reads TGCGCCAGCAGCTCCCGGGGGGGCTCCTACAATGAGCAGTTCTTC. Translated: CASSSRGGSYNEQFF. The chain is built from TRBV5-1 and TRBJ2-1; 8 nucleotides align to TRBD2. The CDR3 runs to 15 residues. Germline CDR1 SGHRS, CDR2 YFSETQ. V was pared by 3 bases and J by 0 bases, with 2 bases of the junction left unmatched.

This clonotype showed up just a few times. The chain combines TRBV11-2 with TRBJ1-4; D possibly corresponds to TRBD1 (6 bases). Germline V lookup: CDR1 SGHAT, CDR2 FQNNGV. The CDR3 has 16 residues. V was cut by 5 bases and J by 7 bases, with 20 bases left in between. This CDR3 reads CASSPSGPGVREKLFF. The CDR3 DNA follows: TGTGCCAGCAGCCCATCCGGGCCAGGGGTTCGTGAAAAACTGTTTTTT.

In this sample, this clonotype turned up many times. This chain uses TRBV7-9 with TRBJ2-5; D may be TRBD1 (6 bases). V gave up 1 base and J gave up 1 base, with 7 bases separating them. CDR1 SEHNR and CDR2 FQNEAQ come from the germline V gene (reference sequence). CDR3 length equals 14 residues. The CDR3 bases are TGTGCCAGCAGCTTAGTACAGGGCCAAGAGACCCAGTACTTC. This codes for CASSLVQGQETQYF.

The CDR3 loop reads CASSPLAKIPGLATNTGELFF. Written as DNA, the CDR3 is TGTGCCAGCAGTCCCCTCGCTAAAATTCCGGGACTAGCGACTAACACCGGGGAGCTGTTTTTT. The rearrangement links TRBV12-3 or TRBV12-4 to TRBJ2-2, with 10 bases identical to TRBD2. After removal of 5 bases from V and 2 bases from J, the junction contained 20 bases not matched to a gene. The CDR3 runs to 21 residues.

Only a few counts were recorded for this clonotype. This chain joins TRBV19 and TRBJ2-1, with D unclear. Trimming shortened V by 10 bases and J by 9 bases, and 10 bases separated the two germline ends. Germline V gives CDR1 LNHDA, CDR2 SQIVND (reference sequence). The length of the CDR3 is 10 residues. The CDR3 loop is CATGYGEQFF. Written as DNA, the CDR3 is TGTGCCACCGGATATGGTGAGCAGTTCTTC.

This clonotype was detected a few times. The chain recombines TRBV28 with TRBJ2-2; 7 bases map to TRBD1. J lost 2 bases, V lost 6 bases, and 9 bases had no gene match. In germline, CDR1 is MDHEN, CDR2 SYDVKM. The CDR3 sequence is 16 residues long. CDR3 DNA: TGTGCCAGCAGCGCGCCCCGACAGGGAAACACCGGGGAGCTGTTTTTT. Protein product: CASSAPRQGNTGELFF.

The V call is TRBV18, the J call TRBJ2-1; unclear D gene. In germline, CDR1 is KGHSH, CDR2 LQKENI. The CDR3 consists of 14 residues. V was shortened by 0 bases and J by 8 bases, with 11 bases between the two germline ends. The CDR3 loop is CASSPPLRNDEQFF. CDR3 coding DNA: TGTGCCAGCTCACCACCGTTAAGGAACGATGAGCAGTTCTTC. Drawing the rest from reference TRBV18 and TRBJ2-1, the complete variable domain is NAGVMQNPRHLVRRRGQEARLRCSPMKGHSHVYWYRQLPEEGLKFMVYLQKENIIDESGMPKERFSAEFPKEGPSILRIQQVVRGDSAAYFCASSPPLRNDEQFFGPGTRLTVL.

This clonotype has only a few counts. The chain joins TRBV7-6 to TRBJ2-7; no clear D gene. Germline lookup yields CDR1 SGHVS and CDR2 FNYEAQ. The CDR3 extends over 15 amino acids. V was pared by 2 bases and J by 3 bases, with 14 bases between. The CDR3 protein is CASSLSGRALYEQYF. CDR3 nucleotides: TGTGCCAGCAGCTTATCCGGCCGAGCGCTCTACGAGCAGTACTTC. Supplemented by reference TRBV7-6 and TRBJ2-7, the full variable domain reads GAGVSQSPRYKVTKRGQDVALRCDPISGHVSLYWYRQALGQGPEFLTYFNYEAQQDKSGLPNDRFSAERPEGSISTLTIQRTEQRDSAMYRCASSLSGRALYEQYFGPGTRLTVT.

This clonotype was observed a few times. The V gene is TRBV20-1, the J gene TRBJ1-1; D gene uncertain. CDR1 is DFQATT and CDR2 is SNEGSKA in the germline V gene (reference sequence). The V end lost 1 base, the J end lost 5 bases, and 5 bases lay between the germline ends. The CDR3 runs to 11 residues. The CDR3 region is CSARVPTEAFF. Written as DNA, the CDR3 is TGCAGTGCTAGAGTACCTACTGAAGCTTTCTTT.

This rearrangement joins TRBV25-1 to TRBJ2-4; 7 bases fit TRBD1. J lost 10 bases, V lost 1 base, and 4 bases had no gene match. Germline values: CDR1 MGHDK, CDR2 SYGVNS. The CDR3 length is 13 residues. The CDR3 loop reads CASSELGDSIQYF. In DNA, the CDR3 is TGTGCCAGCAGTGAATTAGGGGACAGTATTCAGTACTTC.

The chain uses TRBV25-1 and TRBJ1-4; 8 bases agree with TRBD1. CDR3 length: 15 amino acids. Germline CDR1 and CDR2: MGHDK and SYGVNS. V dropped 2 bases and J dropped 7; count of bases not matched to a gene: 6. In DNA form, the CDR3 reads TGTGCCAGCAGTGAACCTAGACAGGGGAGTGAAAAACTGTTTTTT. Protein: CASSEPRQGSEKLFF.

This clonotype was found many times. The gene calls are TRBV27 and TRBJ1-2; 10 nucleotides match TRBD1. Germline V gene data show CDR1 as MNHEY and CDR2 as SMNVEV (reference sequence). This CDR3 is 16 amino acids long. The V and J ends lost 7 bases and 8 bases, in that order; junction bases with no gene match: 16. CDR3 nucleotide sequence: TGTGCCAGCACCGTAAACCGGGACAGGGGAGTCAGCGGCTACACCTTC. Protein: CASTVNRDRGVSGYTF.

This chain uses TRBV5-1 with TRBJ2-2, with unresolved D. CDR3 length: 13 residues. CDR1 is SGHRS and CDR2 is YFSETQ in the germline V gene. V was trimmed by 1 base and J by 5 bases, leaving 6 bases between them. CDR3 nucleotides: TGCGCCAGCAGCTTGTCCGGGACCGGGGAGCTGTTTTTT. It encodes CASSLSGTGELFF.

V is TRBV20-1 and J is TRBJ2-7; TRBD2 aligns across 9 bases. The V gene end was trimmed by 5 bases and the J gene end by 0 bases; junction bases not matched to a gene: 8. Germline V CDR1 and CDR2: DFQATT, SNEGSKA (reference sequence). The CDR3 totals 15 residues. The CDR3 here is CSAPIGGRASYEQYF. The CDR3, as DNA: TGCAGTGCTCCCATCGGCGGGAGGGCCTCCTACGAGCAGTACTTC.

The chain employs TRBV3-1 and TRBJ2-3; D is undetermined. Trimming took off 2 bases at V and 5 bases at J, with 5 bases between the two ends. The CDR3 extends over 12 amino acids. In germline, CDR1 is LGHDT, CDR2 YNNKEL (reference sequence). CDR3 bases: TGTGCCAGCAGCCAAATCCAAGATACGCAGTATTTT. It yields the protein CASSQIQDTQYF.

The chain couples TRBV7-8 to TRBJ2-5; D is undetermined. CDR3 size: 16 residues. V gave up 1 base and J gave up 5 bases, with 17 bases separating them. CDR1 is SGHVS, CDR2 FQNEAQ, per germline. The CDR3 region has the DNA TGTGCCAGCAGCTTAGTTTGGTCTAGTAATTCCGAGACCCAGTACTTC. Amino acid sequence: CASSLVWSSNSETQYF.